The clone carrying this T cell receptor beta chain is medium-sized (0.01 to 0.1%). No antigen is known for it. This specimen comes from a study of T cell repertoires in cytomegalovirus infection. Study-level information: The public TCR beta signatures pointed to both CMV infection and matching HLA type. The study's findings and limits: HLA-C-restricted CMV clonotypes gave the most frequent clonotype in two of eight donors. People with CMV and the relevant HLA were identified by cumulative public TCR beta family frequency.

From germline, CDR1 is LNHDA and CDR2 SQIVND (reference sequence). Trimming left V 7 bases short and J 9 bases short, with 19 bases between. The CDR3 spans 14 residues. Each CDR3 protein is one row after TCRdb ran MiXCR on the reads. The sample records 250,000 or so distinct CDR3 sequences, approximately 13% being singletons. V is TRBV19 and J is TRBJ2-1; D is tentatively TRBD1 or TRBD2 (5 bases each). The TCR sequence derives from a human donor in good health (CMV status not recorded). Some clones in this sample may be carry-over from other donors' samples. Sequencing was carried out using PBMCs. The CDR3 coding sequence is TGTGCCAGTACTATTCCCGGGACGGCTAGTGAGCAGTTCTTC. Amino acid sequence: CASTIPGTASEQFF. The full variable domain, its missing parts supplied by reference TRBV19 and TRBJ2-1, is DGGITQSPKYLFRKEGQNVTLSCEQNLNHDAMYWYRQDPGQGLRLIYYSQIVNDFQKGDIAEGYSVSREKKESFPLTVTSAQKNPTAFYLCASTIPGTASEQFFGPGTRLTVL.